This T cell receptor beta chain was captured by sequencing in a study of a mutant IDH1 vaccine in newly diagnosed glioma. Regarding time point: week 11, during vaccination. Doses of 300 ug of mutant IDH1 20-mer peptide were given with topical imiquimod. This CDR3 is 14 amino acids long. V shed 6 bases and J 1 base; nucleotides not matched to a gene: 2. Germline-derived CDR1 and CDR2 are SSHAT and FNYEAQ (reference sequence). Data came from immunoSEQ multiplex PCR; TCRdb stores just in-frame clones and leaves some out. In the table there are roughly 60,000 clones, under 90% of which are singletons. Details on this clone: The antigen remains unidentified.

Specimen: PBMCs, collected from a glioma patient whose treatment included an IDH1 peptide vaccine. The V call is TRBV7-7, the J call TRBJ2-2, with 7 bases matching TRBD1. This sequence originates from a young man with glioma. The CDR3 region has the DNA TGTGCCAGCAGTCGGGACAGGAACACCGGGGAGCTGTTTTTT. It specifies CASSRDRNTGELFF.